Reported below is one TCR beta chain. As yet, its antigen is unknown. This entry comes from a study of cytomegalovirus exposure and HLA in healthy donors. Study as a whole: Among the roughly 370 genotyped donors, 65% to 85% were placed in the Caucasian-associated ancestry cluster.

A multiplex PCR was run with 60 Vbeta primers and 13 Jbeta primers. Repertoires were generated with immunoSEQ multiplex PCR, while TCRdb's copy carries only in-frame clones and drops some. The table has about 140,000 clones, around 80% seen once. Study conclusions and caveats: Reports indicate that TCR beta sequences accurately predicted the HLA-A and HLA-B alleles of most subjects. In vitro work confirmed that a few CMV-associated chains recognize CMV antigens. Another analysis was done later, and it associated 15,000 to 20,000 TCR beta sequences with HLA alleles at 0.05 false discovery rate.

Sequenced: PBMCs. The clonotype originates from a male donor in good health and CMV-seronegative.

The CDR3, as DNA: TGTGCCAGCACTACAGAGATAGAAAATGAGCAGTTCTTC. It is translated as CASTTEIENEQFF. The chain recombines TRBV5-6 with TRBJ2-1; no clear D gene. The length of the CDR3 is 13 residues. Per germline, CDR1 SGHDT and CDR2 YYEEEE. V was pared by 6 bases and J by 7 bases, with 14 bases between.